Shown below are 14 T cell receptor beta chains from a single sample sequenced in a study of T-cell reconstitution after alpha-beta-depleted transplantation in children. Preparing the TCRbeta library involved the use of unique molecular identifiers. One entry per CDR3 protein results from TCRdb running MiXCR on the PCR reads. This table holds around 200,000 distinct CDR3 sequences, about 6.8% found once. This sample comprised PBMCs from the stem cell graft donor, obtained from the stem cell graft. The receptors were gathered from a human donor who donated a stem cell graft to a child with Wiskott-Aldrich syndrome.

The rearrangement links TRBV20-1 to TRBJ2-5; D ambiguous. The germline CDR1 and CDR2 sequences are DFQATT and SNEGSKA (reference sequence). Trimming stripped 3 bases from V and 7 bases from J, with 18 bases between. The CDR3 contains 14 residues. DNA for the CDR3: TGCAGTGCTAGCGGTAGCTTAATTTTCGGGACCCAGTACTTC. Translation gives CSASGSLIFGTQYF.

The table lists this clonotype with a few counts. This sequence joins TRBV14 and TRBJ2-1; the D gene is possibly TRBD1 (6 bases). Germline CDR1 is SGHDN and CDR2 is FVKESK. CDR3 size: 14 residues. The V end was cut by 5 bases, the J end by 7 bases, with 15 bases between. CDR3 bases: TGTGCCAGCAGCGCTGTTGACAGGTCGAATGAGCAGTTCTTC. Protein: CASSAVDRSNEQFF. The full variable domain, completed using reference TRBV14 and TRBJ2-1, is EAGVTQFPSHSVIEKGQTVTLRCDPISGHDNLYWYRRVMGKEIKFLLHFVKESKQDESGMPNNRFLAERTGGTYSTLKVQPAELEDSGVYFCASSAVDRSNEQFFGPGTRLTVL.

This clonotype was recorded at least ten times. The CDR3 here is CASSPQIINSPLHF. CDR3 DNA sequence: TGTGCCAGCAGCCCCCAGATCATCAATTCACCCCTCCACTTT. The chain is built from TRBV27 and TRBJ1-6; D not certain. The CDR3 spans 14 residues. Germline V gene data show CDR1 as MNHEY and CDR2 as SMNVEV (reference sequence). Deletions cut 6 bases from V and 7 bases from J, with 13 bases between.

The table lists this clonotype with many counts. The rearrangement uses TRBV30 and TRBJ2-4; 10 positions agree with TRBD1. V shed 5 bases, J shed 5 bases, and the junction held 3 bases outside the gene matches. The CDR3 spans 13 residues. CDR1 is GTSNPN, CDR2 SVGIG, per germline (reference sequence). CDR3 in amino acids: CAWRGTGENIQYF. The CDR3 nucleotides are TGTGCCTGGCGGGGGACAGGGGAAAACATTCAGTACTTC.

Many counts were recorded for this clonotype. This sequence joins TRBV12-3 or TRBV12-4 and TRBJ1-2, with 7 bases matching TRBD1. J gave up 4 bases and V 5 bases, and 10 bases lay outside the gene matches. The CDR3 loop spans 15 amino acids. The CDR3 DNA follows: TGTGCCAGCAGTCTAGGCTCCGGGACAGCCTATGGCTACACCTTC. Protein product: CASSLGSGTAYGYTF.

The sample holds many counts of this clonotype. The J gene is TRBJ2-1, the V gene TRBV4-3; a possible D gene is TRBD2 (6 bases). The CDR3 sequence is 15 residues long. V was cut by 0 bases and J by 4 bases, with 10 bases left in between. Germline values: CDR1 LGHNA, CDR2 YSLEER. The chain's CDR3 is CASSQEGGRYNEQFF. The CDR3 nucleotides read TGCGCCAGCAGCCAAGAGGGAGGTCGGTACAATGAGCAGTTCTTC.

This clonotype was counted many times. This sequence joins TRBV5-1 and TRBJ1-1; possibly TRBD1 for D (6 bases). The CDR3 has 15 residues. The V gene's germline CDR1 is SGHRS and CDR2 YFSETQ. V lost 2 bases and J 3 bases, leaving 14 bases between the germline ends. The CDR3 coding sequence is TGCGCCAGCAGCTTTCACTCCCGACAGGACACTGAAGCTTTCTTT. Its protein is CASSFHSRQDTEAFF.

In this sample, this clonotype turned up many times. CDR3: CASSLGLAGFYEQYF. CDR3 in DNA: TGTGCCAGCAGCTTAGGTCTAGCGGGGTTCTACGAGCAGTACTTC. The chain has TRBV11-2 and TRBJ2-7, with TRBD2 matching over 9 bases. The V segment lost 1 base and the J segment 3 bases; nucleotides outside the gene matches: 4. This CDR3 is 15 amino acids long. Germline CDR1 SGHAT, CDR2 FQNNGV.

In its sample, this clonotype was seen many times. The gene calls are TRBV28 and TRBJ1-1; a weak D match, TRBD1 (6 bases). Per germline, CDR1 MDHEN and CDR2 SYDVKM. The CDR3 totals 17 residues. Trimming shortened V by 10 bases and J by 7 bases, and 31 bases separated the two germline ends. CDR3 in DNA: TGTGCCACCACCCAGCCACGGGCAGGGGATCAAACGGGTGAAGCTTTCTTT. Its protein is CATTQPRAGDQTGEAFF.

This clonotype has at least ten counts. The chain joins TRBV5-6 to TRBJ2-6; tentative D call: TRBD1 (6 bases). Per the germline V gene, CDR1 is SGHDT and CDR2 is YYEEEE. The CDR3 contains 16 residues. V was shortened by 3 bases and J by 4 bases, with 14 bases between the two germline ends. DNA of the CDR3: TGTGCCAGCAGCTATGGGGGCCTCCTGGGGGCCAACGTCCTGACTTTC. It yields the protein CASSYGGLLGANVLTF.

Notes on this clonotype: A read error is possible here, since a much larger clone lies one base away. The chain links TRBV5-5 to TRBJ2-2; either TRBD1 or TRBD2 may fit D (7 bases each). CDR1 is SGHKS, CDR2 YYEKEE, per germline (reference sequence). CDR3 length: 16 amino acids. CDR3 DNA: TGTGCCAGCAGCCCCGGGGGGACAGACACGGGCGGGGAGCTGCTTTTT. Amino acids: CASSPGGTDTGGELLF.

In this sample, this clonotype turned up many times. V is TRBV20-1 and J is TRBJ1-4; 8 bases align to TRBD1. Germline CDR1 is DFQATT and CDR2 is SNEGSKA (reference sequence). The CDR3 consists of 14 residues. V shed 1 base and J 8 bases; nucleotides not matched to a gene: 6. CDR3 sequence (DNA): TGCAGTGCTAGAGCGGACAGGGTGAGAGAAAAACTGTTTTTT. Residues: CSARADRVREKLFF.

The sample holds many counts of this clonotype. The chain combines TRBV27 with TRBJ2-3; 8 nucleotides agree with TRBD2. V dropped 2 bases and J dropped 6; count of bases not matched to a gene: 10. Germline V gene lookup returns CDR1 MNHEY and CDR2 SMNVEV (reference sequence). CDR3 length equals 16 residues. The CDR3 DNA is TGTGCCAGCAGTTTAATGAACGGGGGGGGCCCTGATACGCAGTATTTT. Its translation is CASSLMNGGGPDTQYF.

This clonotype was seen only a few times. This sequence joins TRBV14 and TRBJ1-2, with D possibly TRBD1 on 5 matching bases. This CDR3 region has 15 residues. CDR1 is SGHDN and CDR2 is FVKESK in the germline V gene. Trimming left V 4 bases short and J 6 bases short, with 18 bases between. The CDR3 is CASSLNQRGGDGYTF. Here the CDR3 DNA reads TGTGCCAGCAGCCTGAACCAAAGGGGCGGGGATGGCTACACCTTC.